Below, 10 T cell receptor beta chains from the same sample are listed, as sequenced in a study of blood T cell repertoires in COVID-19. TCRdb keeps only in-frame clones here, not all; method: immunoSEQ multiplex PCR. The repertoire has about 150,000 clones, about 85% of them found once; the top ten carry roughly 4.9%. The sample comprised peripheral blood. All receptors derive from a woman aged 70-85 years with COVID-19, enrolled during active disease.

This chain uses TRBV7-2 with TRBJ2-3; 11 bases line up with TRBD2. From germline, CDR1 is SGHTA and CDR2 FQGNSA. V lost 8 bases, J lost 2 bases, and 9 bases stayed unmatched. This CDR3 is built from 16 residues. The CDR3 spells CASRRTSGGNTDTQYF. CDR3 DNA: TGTGCCAGCCGGAGAACTAGCGGGGGTAACACAGATACGCAGTATTTT.

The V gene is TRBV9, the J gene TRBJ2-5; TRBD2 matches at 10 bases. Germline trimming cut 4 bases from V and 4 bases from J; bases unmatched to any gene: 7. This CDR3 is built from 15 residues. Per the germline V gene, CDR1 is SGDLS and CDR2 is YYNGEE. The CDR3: CASSFGTSVGETQYF. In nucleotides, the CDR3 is TGTGCCAGCAGCTTTGGGACTAGCGTGGGAGAGACCCAGTACTTC. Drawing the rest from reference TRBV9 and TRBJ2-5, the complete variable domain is DSGVTQTPKHLITATGQRVTLRCSPRSGDLSVYWYQQSLDQGLQFLIQYYNGEERAKGNILERFSAQQFPDLHSELNLSSLELGDSALYFCASSFGTSVGETQYFGPGTRLLVL.

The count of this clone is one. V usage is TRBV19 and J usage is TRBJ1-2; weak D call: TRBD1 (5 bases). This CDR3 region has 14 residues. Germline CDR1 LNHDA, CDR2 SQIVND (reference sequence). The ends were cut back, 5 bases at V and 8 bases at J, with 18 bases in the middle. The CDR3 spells CASSFLGPKGGYTF. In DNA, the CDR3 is TGTGCCAGTAGTTTCCTCGGTCCCAAGGGGGGCTACACCTTC.

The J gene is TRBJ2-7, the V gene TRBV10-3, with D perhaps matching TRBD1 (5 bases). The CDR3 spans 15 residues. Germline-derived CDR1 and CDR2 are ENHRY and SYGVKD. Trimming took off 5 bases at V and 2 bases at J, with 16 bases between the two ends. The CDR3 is CAISRQFSIPYEQYF. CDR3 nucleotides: TGTGCCATCAGTCGACAGTTCTCAATCCCCTACGAGCAGTACTTC.

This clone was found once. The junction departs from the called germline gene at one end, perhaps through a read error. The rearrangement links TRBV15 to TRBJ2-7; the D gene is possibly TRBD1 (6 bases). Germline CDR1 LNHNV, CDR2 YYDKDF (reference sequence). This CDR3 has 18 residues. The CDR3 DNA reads TGTGCCACCAGCAGAGAACCCCCACAGGGTTTTAGCTCCTACGAGCAGCACTTC. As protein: CATSREPPQGFSSYEQHF. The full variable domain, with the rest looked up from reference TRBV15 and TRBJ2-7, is DAMVIQNPRYQVTQFGKPVTLSCSQTLNHNVMYWYQQKSSQAPKLLFHYYDKDFNNEADTPDNFQSRRPNTSFCFLDIRSPGLGDTAMYLCATSREPPQGFSSYEQHFGPGTRLTVT.

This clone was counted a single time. The CDR3 sequence: CASSLGSGPGYTEAFF. CDR3 in DNA: TGTGCCAGCAGCTTGGGAAGTGGGCCTGGGTACACTGAAGCTTTCTTT. The J gene is TRBJ1-1, the V gene TRBV5-8; D gene ambiguous. This CDR3 is 16 amino acids long. Germline V lookup: CDR1 SGHTS, CDR2 YDEGEE. The V end lost 0 bases, the J end lost 3 bases, and 15 bases lay between the germline ends.

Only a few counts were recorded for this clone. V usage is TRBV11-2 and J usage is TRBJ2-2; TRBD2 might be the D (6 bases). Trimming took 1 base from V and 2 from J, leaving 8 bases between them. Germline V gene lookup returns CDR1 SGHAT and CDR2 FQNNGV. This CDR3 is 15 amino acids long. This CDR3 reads CASSLGGTNTGELFF. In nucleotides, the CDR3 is TGTGCCAGCAGCTTAGGAGGGACTAACACCGGGGAGCTGTTTTTT.

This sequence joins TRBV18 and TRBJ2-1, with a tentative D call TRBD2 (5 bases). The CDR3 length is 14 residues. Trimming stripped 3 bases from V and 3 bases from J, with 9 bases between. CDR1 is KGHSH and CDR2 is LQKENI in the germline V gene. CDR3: CASSPPADYNEQFF. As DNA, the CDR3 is TGTGCCAGCTCACCCCCAGCGGACTACAATGAGCAGTTCTTC.

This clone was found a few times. Here the CDR3 DNA reads TGTGCCAGCAGCTGGAAGGGGGGGACCCAAGCTTTCTTT. Its translation is CASSWKGGTQAFF. The rearrangement joins TRBV5-6 to TRBJ1-1, with D possibly matching TRBD1 (6 bases). V was trimmed by 3 bases and J by 9 bases, leaving 15 bases between them. The CDR3 totals 13 residues. Germline V gene sequence: CDR1 SGHDT, CDR2 YYEEEE.

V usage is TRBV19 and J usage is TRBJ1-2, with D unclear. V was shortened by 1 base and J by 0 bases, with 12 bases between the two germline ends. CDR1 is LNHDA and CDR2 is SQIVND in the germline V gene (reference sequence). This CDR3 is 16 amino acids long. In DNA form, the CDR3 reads TGTGCCAGTAGTATAGTTTGGGAGATTTCTAACTATGGCTACACCTTC. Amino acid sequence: CASSIVWEISNYGYTF.